The 17 T cell receptor beta chains listed next were all sequenced from one sample in a study of CD8+ T cells in alopecia areata. Following RNA extraction, reverse transcription yielded cDNA that acted as the sequencing template. Assay used: immunoSEQ multiplex PCR; TCRdb lists only in-frame clones, some missing. The table lists under 110,000 clones, around 60% of them singletons. Treatment in this sample: oral pan-JAK inhibitor, 5-10 mg twice daily. Sample: CD8+ T cells sorted from blood, taken between weeks 55 and 65, from a patient treated with tofacitinib. These receptors all come from a human donor with alopecia areata.

In its sample, this clone was seen a few times. This sequence joins TRBV7-9 and TRBJ1-1, with unresolved D. The CDR3 is 15 amino acids. Germline V lookup: CDR1 SEHNR, CDR2 FQNEAQ (reference sequence). Trimming stripped 5 bases from V and 2 bases from J, with 15 bases between. CDR3 nucleotide sequence: TGTGCCAGCAGCACTCCGGACGGCGGTAACACTGAAGCTTTCTTT. The encoded protein is CASSTPDGGNTEAFF.

The J gene is TRBJ1-2, the V gene TRBV13; no clear D gene. The V and J ends lost 3 bases and 3 bases respectively, with 14 bases between them. The CDR3 has 15 amino acids. The germline CDR1 and CDR2 sequences are PRHDT and FYEKMQ (reference sequence). DNA for the CDR3: TGTGCCAGCAGCTTGGAACCTACAGAATACTATGGCTACACCTTC. It is translated as CASSLEPTEYYGYTF.

V gene TRBV5-1 combines with J gene TRBJ2-1, with a weak D call TRBD2 (5 bases). The CDR3 runs 12 residues. V was shortened by 7 bases and J by 8 bases, with 13 bases between the two germline ends. Germline lookup yields CDR1 SGHRS and CDR2 YFSETQ. CDR3 amino acids: CASAGSSDEQFF. CDR3 in DNA: TGCGCCAGCGCTGGGAGCAGCGATGAGCAGTTCTTC.

The chain joins TRBV29-1 to TRBJ2-5; 10 nucleotides align to TRBD1. Near its end, the DNA agrees better with TRBJ2-7, so the J call may be wrong. Germline V gene lookup returns CDR1 SQVTM and CDR2 ANQGSEA. CDR3 length equals 12 residues. The CDR3 sequence is CSAGQGRYEQYF. In nucleotides, the CDR3 is TGCAGCGCGGGACAGGGGAGGTACGAGCAGTACTTC.

The CDR3 sequence is CASRTGLADTQYF. For the CDR3, the DNA is TGTGCCAGCAGAACAGGACTAGCAGATACGCAGTATTTT. V usage is TRBV6-5 and J usage is TRBJ2-3, with 7 positions matching TRBD2. In germline, CDR1 is MNHEY, CDR2 SVGAGI. The V segment lost 6 bases and the J segment 4 bases; nucleotides outside the gene matches: 4. The CDR3 is 13 residues long.

The J gene is TRBJ2-3, the V gene TRBV7-8, with TRBD1 as a possible D gene (6 bases). Looked up from germline, CDR1 is SGHVS and CDR2 is FQNEAQ. Trimming took off 10 bases at V and 0 bases at J, with 20 bases between the two ends. The CDR3 covers 16 residues. CDR3 amino acids: CAIIGPGDKSTDTQYF. CDR3 nucleotide sequence: TGTGCCATCATAGGGCCCGGGGACAAAAGCACAGATACGCAGTATTTT.

The chain couples TRBV2 to TRBJ2-1, with TRBD2 matching 13 bases. The CDR3 extends over 14 amino acids. With V trimmed by 11 bases and J by 8 bases, 9 bases remained unmatched. From germline, CDR1 is SNHLY and CDR2 FYNNEI. DNA for the CDR3: TGTGCCGGGTTAACGGGACTAGCGGGGCATGAGCAGTTCTTC. Translating it yields CAGLTGLAGHEQFF.

J is TRBJ2-7 and V is TRBV15; TRBD1 is a possible D gene (6 bases). The germline V gene encodes CDR1 LNHNV and CDR2 YYDKDF (reference sequence). V dropped 4 bases and J dropped 6 bases, with 13 bases sitting between them. This CDR3 is 13 amino acids long. CDR3 amino acids: CATSNPDRPEQYF. The CDR3 nucleotides are TGTGCCACCAGCAACCCCGACAGGCCCGAGCAGTACTTC.

The chain is built from TRBV14 and TRBJ1-2; 7 nucleotides agree with TRBD1. Germline trimming cut 1 base from V and 6 bases from J; bases unmatched to any gene: 5. The CDR3 extends over 14 amino acids. Germline CDR1 is SGHDN and CDR2 is FVKESK. This chain's CDR3 is CASSQVGGADGYTF. The CDR3 region has the DNA TGTGCCAGCAGCCAAGTAGGGGGCGCGGATGGCTACACCTTC.

V usage is TRBV29-1 and J usage is TRBJ2-5; unclear D gene. This CDR3 spans 15 amino acids. Germline V gene data show CDR1 as SQVTM and CDR2 as ANQGSEA. V was pared by 7 bases and J by 5 bases, with 23 bases between. The CDR3, as DNA: TGCAGCGCCGCAGGTGGGGAATTTCAGGCGGAGACCCAGTACTTC. It translates to CSAAGGEFQAETQYF.

This sequence joins TRBV15 and TRBJ1-1, with D unclear. Between the trimmed V and J ends, which lost 5 bases and 2 bases, there was a span of 15 bases. This CDR3 contains 15 residues. CDR1 and CDR2 from the germline V gene are LNHNV and YYDKDF (reference sequence). The CDR3, as DNA: TGTGCCACCAGCCCCCGGGCGCATGTTAACACTGAAGCTTTCTTT. Its translation is CATSPRAHVNTEAFF.

The chain employs TRBV10-3 and TRBJ1-5; no clear D gene. V gave up 6 bases and J gave up 1 base, with 4 bases separating them. The CDR3 consists of 12 residues. CDR1 and CDR2 from the germline V gene are ENHRY and SYGVKD. Here the CDR3 reads CAIRGSNQPQHF. The CDR3 bases are TGTGCCATCAGGGGAAGCAATCAGCCCCAGCATTTT.

This clone has just a few counts. The chain links TRBV7-9 to TRBJ2-2, with D tentatively TRBD1 (6 bases). Trimming pared 5 bases from V and 8 bases from J, leaving 15 bases between. Germline V gene lookup returns CDR1 SEHNR and CDR2 FQNEAQ (reference sequence). CDR3 length: 14 residues. This CDR3 reads CASSHPGQTGELFF. CDR3 nucleotides: TGTGCCAGCAGCCACCCCGGACAGACGGGGGAGCTGTTTTTT.

This chain uses TRBV4-1 with TRBJ1-1; D not certain. Trimming took off 1 base at V and 1 base at J, with 10 bases between the two ends. The V gene's germline CDR1 is MGHRA and CDR2 YSYEKL. The CDR3 totals 15 residues. The CDR3: CASSQGITRNTEAFF. CDR3 DNA sequence: TGCGCCAGCAGCCAAGGGATAACGAGGAACACTGAAGCTTTCTTT.

The gene calls are TRBV25-1 and TRBJ1-2; 7 nucleotides align to TRBD1. There are 13 residues in the CDR3. Germline assignment: CDR1 MGHDK and CDR2 SYGVNS. Trimming took 5 bases from V and 6 from J; bases not matched to a gene: 6. Here the CDR3 DNA reads TGTGCCAGCAGTCTCGGGACAGCGGATGGCTACACCTTC. Amino acid sequence: CASSLGTADGYTF.

The rearrangement links TRBV14 to TRBJ1-2; no reliable D call. Germline loops: CDR1 SGHDN, CDR2 FVKESK. Between the trimmed V and J ends, which lost 2 bases and 0 bases, there was a span of 4 bases. This CDR3 is built from 13 residues. The CDR3 bases are TGTGCCAGCAGCCAAACAGCTAACTATGGCTACACCTTC. Translation: CASSQTANYGYTF.

The gene calls are TRBV5-6 and TRBJ1-2; D may be TRBD1 (6 bases). The CDR3 covers 15 residues. Germline CDR1 and CDR2: SGHDT and YYEEEE. Trimming shortened V by 3 bases and J by 4 bases, and 16 bases separated the two germline ends. The CDR3 DNA sequence: TGTGCCAGCAGCTGGGGCAGGGGCTCGGGCTATGGCTACACCTTC. Amino acids: CASSWGRGSGYGYTF.